This T cell receptor beta chain was profiled in a study of CD8 T cells in ankylosing spondylitis. The CDR3 covers 13 residues. From germline, CDR1 is SQVTM and CDR2 ANQGSEA. V was cut by 4 bases and J by 7 bases, with 14 bases left in between. TCRdb re-analysed the 5' RACE reads in MiXCR, keeping a single row per CDR3 protein. In the table there are some 840,000 distinct CDR3 sequences, approximately 12% of which are singletons. Only a few counts were recorded for this clonotype. Its target is not known. Whole-study findings and limits: Among TCR beta sequences, a motif of about 8 highly homologous variants appeared characteristic of ankylosing spondylitis blood.

Sequencing was performed on blood, either unsorted or a sorted T cell fraction (not recorded which). The chain combines TRBV29-1 with TRBJ2-1; tentatively, D is TRBD1 (5 bases). The receptor was derived from a male donor with ankylosing spondylitis. The CDR3 reads CSVAGRVRNEQFF. CDR3 sequence (DNA): TGCAGCGTTGCGGGCAGGGTAAGGAATGAGCAGTTCTTC.